The next 18 T cell receptor beta chains were all read from a single sample in a study of Ad26.COV2.S vaccination and SARS-CoV-2 variants. Specified treatment: about 20 received Ad26.COV2.S at low or high dose, single or two shots; roughly 5 received placebo; per-sample allocation not given. Repertoires come from day 63 after the first vaccine or placebo injection. Clones were read by immunoSEQ multiplex PCR, and TCRdb kept only the in-frame ones, dropping some. This sample has about 390,000 clones, with approximately 92% found just once. This specimen was peripheral blood, taken in a trial of Ad26.COV2.S vaccine versus placebo. These receptors all stem from a person aged 18-65 years who received the Ad26.COV2.S COVID-19 vaccine or a placebo.

The chain combines TRBV29-1 with TRBJ2-7, with D possibly being TRBD1 (6 bases). Germline V gene data show CDR1 as SQVTM and CDR2 as ANQGSEA. The CDR3 sequence is 14 residues long. Trimming cost V 4 bases and J 3 bases, with 16 bases left between them. Here the CDR3 reads CSVAQGMGHYEQYF. DNA of the CDR3: TGCAGCGTTGCACAGGGAATGGGACACTACGAGCAGTACTTC.

The rearrangement joins TRBV6-2 or TRBV6-3 to TRBJ2-2, with D tentatively TRBD2 (5 bases). V lost 3 bases to trimming and J lost 5 bases, with 13 bases between them. There are 15 residues in the CDR3. CDR1 and CDR2 from the germline V gene are MNHEY and SVGEGT. CDR3 sequence reads: CASSYRGSETGELFF. The DNA of the CDR3 is TGTGCCAGCAGTTATCGGGGTAGTGAGACCGGGGAGCTGTTTTTT.

This clone showed up just once. This rearrangement joins TRBV27 to TRBJ1-1, with 7 bases aligning to TRBD1. Germline V gene data show CDR1 as MNHEY and CDR2 as SMNVEV (reference sequence). J lost 4 bases, V lost 3 bases, and 11 bases had no gene match. CDR3 length equals 16 residues. The CDR3 spells CASSFRQGSFSTEAFF. The CDR3 nucleotides read TGTGCCAGCAGTTTCAGACAGGGAAGTTTTAGCACTGAAGCTTTCTTT.

The chain employs TRBV24-1 and TRBJ2-1, with 10 bases identical to TRBD1. CDR3 size: 14 residues. Germline V gene lookup returns CDR1 KGHDR and CDR2 SFDVKD. V dropped 3 bases and J dropped 8; count of bases not matched to a gene: 3. The CDR3 here is CATSDTGTGDEQFF. CDR3 nucleotides: TGTGCCACCAGTGATACCGGGACAGGGGATGAGCAGTTCTTC.

This chain uses TRBV7-2 with TRBJ1-2; the match to TRBD1 covers 10 bases. Trimming removed 5 bases from V and 4 bases from J; junction bases left unmatched: 4. This CDR3 is 14 amino acids long. Germline CDR1 reads SGHTA; CDR2 reads FQGNSA. CDR3 coding DNA: TGTGCCAGCAGCCTGGACAGGGGGGCCTATGGCTACACCTTC. Translated: CASSLDRGAYGYTF.

The rearrangement links TRBV5-1 to TRBJ1-1; 10 bases are shared with TRBD1. CDR3 length equals 16 residues. V gave up 2 bases and J gave up 3 bases; unmatched junction bases: 7. The germline V gene has CDR1 SGHRS and CDR2 YFSETQ. The CDR3 is CASSLTDRGLDTEAFF. Written as DNA, the CDR3 is TGCGCCAGCAGCTTAACCGACAGGGGGCTCGACACTGAAGCTTTCTTT.

This clone was seen just once. V usage is TRBV27 and J usage is TRBJ1-1, with a tentative D call TRBD1 (6 bases). Germline assignment: CDR1 MNHEY and CDR2 SMNVEV (reference sequence). Trimming removed 8 bases from V and 1 base from J, with 11 bases in between. This CDR3 comprises 13 residues. The CDR3 DNA reads TGTGCCAGCCGGGGACACCGGAACACTGAAGCTTTCTTT. It encodes CASRGHRNTEAFF.

V gene TRBV11-2 combines with J gene TRBJ2-7; the D gene is possibly TRBD2 (5 bases). In germline, CDR1 is SGHAT, CDR2 FQNNGV. The CDR3 covers 14 residues. Trimming cost V 5 bases and J 2 bases, with 13 bases left between them. The CDR3 region is CASSPDSRAYEQYF. The CDR3 region has the DNA TGTGCCAGCAGCCCAGACTCGCGGGCCTACGAGCAGTACTTC.

The rearrangement joins TRBV9 to TRBJ2-7; 7 bases map to TRBD1. Germline-derived CDR1 and CDR2 are SGDLS and YYNGEE. V gave up 4 bases and J gave up 5 bases; unmatched junction bases: 12. The CDR3 is made up of 15 amino acids. The CDR3 DNA sequence: TGTGCCAGCAGCTCCGTAGGGGGCCAGTTGAACGAGCAGTACTTC. Translation gives CASSSVGGQLNEQYF. The whole variable domain, remainder taken from reference TRBV9 and TRBJ2-7, is DSGVTQTPKHLITATGQRVTLRCSPRSGDLSVYWYQQSLDQGLQFLIQYYNGEERAKGNILERFSAQQFPDLHSELNLSSLELGDSALYFCASSSVGGQLNEQYFGPGTRLTVT.

Concerning this clone: Other DNA sequences in this specimen translate into the identical CDR3. The chain has TRBV12-3 or TRBV12-4 and TRBJ1-1; the D gene is possibly TRBD1 (6 bases). The CDR3 length is 13 residues. Deletions cut 3 bases from V and 1 base from J, with 6 bases between. The DNA of the CDR3 is TGTGCCAGCAGTTTGGGACAGAACACTGAAGCTTTCTTT. This sequence encodes CASSLGQNTEAFF.

The rearrangement links TRBV25-1 to TRBJ2-7; D is unresolved. The CDR3 runs 10 residues. V was pared by 8 bases and J by 5 bases, with 7 bases between. CDR1 and CDR2 from the germline V gene are MGHDK and SYGVNS. CDR3 coding DNA: TGTGCCAGCGCACTTCACGAGCAGTACTTC. This sequence encodes CASALHEQYF.

This clone was counted once. The gene calls are TRBV11-3 and TRBJ2-1, with D hard to call. This CDR3 is 15 amino acids long. Deletions cut 7 bases from V and 0 bases from J, with 13 bases between. In germline, CDR1 is SGHNT, CDR2 YENEEA. Here the CDR3 reads CASTTAGYSYNEQFF. The CDR3 DNA sequence: TGTGCCAGCACCACCGCAGGCTACTCCTACAATGAGCAGTTCTTC.

The chain has TRBV18 and TRBJ1-6, with D uncertain. Per germline, CDR1 KGHSH and CDR2 LQKENI. The CDR3 is 17 amino acids. V lost 2 bases and J 0 bases, leaving 11 bases between the germline ends. CDR3 sequence: CASSPVDGGSYNSPLHF. The CDR3 DNA is TGTGCCAGCTCACCAGTGGACGGAGGCTCCTATAATTCACCCCTCCACTTT.

This chain uses TRBV6-6 with TRBJ2-7, with TRBD1 as a possible D gene (7 bases). Per the germline V gene, CDR1 is MNHNY and CDR2 is SVGAGI (reference sequence). V was trimmed by 5 bases and J by 1 base, leaving 24 bases between them. The CDR3 length is 18 residues. DNA for the CDR3: TGTGCCAGCAGTCGCACCCCAGGGGGGCTATTCCAATCCTACGAGCAGTACTTC. Translating gives CASSRTPGGLFQSYEQYF.

The chain uses TRBV4-3 and TRBJ2-3; D might be TRBD1 (5 bases). Germline V gene data show CDR1 as LGHNA and CDR2 as YSLEER. The V gene lost 0 bases and the J gene lost 2 bases, with 12 bases spanning the gap. There are 16 residues in the CDR3. CDR3 sequence: CASSQDGTGNTDTQYF. The CDR3 DNA is TGCGCCAGCAGCCAAGATGGAACAGGTAACACAGATACGCAGTATTTT.

The J gene is TRBJ2-5, the V gene TRBV7-6; 13 bases map to TRBD2. Germline V gene lookup returns CDR1 SGHVS and CDR2 FNYEAQ. There are 14 residues in the CDR3. Trimming removed 1 base from V and 9 bases from J; junction bases left unmatched: 2. This CDR3 reads CASSLGLAGGPQYF. DNA of the CDR3: TGTGCCAGCAGCTTAGGACTAGCGGGGGGCCCCCAGTACTTC.

V and J are TRBV27 and TRBJ2-2; TRBD1 agrees at 7 bases. Per germline, CDR1 MNHEY and CDR2 SMNVEV (reference sequence). Losses at the gene ends were 3 bases for V and 4 bases for J; bases not matched to a gene: 2. The CDR3 is made up of 14 amino acids. CDR3 bases: TGTGCCAGCAGTTTGGGACAGCTCACCGGGGAGCTGTTTTTT. Its protein product is CASSLGQLTGELFF.

This chain joins TRBV3-1 (or the pseudogene TRBV3-2) and TRBJ2-7; 8 bases match TRBD2. The germline gives CDR1 LGHDT, CDR2 YNNKEL (reference sequence). Trimming cost V 0 bases and J 5 bases; bases outside gene matches: 9. This CDR3 is 16 amino acids long. The CDR3 sequence: CASSQDSRTSLDEQYF. CDR3 sequence (DNA): TGTGCCAGCAGCCAAGATTCGAGGACTAGCCTCGACGAGCAGTACTTC.